The source of this T cell receptor beta chain is a study of cytomegalovirus exposure and HLA in healthy donors. Germline CDR1 reads SGHDT; CDR2 reads YYEEEE. The V end lost 2 bases, the J end lost 4 bases, and 18 bases lay between the germline ends. The CDR3 is 16 amino acids. Amplification used 60 Vbeta primers and 13 Jbeta primers. The protocol was immunoSEQ multiplex PCR, while the TCRdb copy is restricted to in-frame clones and leaves out a portion. The sample contains around 120,000 clones, 81% of which appear only once. Points from the study as a whole: A later analysis linked a missense variant in DCLRE1C to the trimming of TCR beta V and J genes.

As to this clone: Its specificity is not known.

The sequence was obtained from a man aged 18 to 35 in good health and CMV-seronegative. This chain links TRBV5-6 with TRBJ1-2; no clear D gene. Sequencing was done on a sample of PBMCs. The CDR3 reads CASSFLTFPRGYGYTF. The CDR3 region has the DNA TGTGCCAGCAGCTTCCTGACCTTCCCGCGAGGCTATGGCTACACCTTC.